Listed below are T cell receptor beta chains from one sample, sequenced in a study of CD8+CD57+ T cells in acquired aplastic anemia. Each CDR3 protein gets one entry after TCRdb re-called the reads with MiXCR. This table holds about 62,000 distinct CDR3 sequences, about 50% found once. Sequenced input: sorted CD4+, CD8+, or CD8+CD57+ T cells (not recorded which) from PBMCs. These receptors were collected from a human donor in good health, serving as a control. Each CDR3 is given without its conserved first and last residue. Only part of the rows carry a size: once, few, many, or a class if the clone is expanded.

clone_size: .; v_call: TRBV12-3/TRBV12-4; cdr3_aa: ASSFQGHGNEQY
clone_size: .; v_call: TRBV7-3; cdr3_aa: ASSLAPLAGGNEQF
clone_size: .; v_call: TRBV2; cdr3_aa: ASTGGQNNSPLH
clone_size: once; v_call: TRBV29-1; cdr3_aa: SVVRGQGVYEQY
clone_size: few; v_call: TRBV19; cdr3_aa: ASRRGQVNTEAF
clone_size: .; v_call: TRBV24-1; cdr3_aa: ATSDSSKAGGRDEQF
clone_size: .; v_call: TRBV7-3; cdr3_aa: ASSLGRAYGYT
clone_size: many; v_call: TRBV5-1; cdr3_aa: ASSFGEDSPLH
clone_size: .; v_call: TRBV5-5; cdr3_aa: ASSLEGTSVFYKRY
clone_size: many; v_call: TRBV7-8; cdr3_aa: ASSLDVLTYEQY
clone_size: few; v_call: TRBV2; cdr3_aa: ASSERGADYGYT
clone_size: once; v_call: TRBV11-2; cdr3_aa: ASSPKGTTATDTQY
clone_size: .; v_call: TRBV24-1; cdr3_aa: ATSGKGQAEETQY
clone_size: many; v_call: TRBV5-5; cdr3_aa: ASSSGTGGTGELF
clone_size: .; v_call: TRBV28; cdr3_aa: ASSLAGSRVAKNIQY
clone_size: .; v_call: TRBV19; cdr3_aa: ASSVGQGNQPQY
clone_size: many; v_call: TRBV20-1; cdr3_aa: SARRQSTNEKLF
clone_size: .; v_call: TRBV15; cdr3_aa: ATSRDSLSYQPQH
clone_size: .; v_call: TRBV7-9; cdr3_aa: ASSLTGTGELF
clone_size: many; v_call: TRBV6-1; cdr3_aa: ASTRGQPGSPLH
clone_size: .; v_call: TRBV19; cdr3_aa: ASSIRDTNSPLH
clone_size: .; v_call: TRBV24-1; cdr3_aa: ATSDYGQGVYQPQH
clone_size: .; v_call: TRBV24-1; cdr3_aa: ATSDVDSRGETQY
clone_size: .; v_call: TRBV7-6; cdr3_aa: ASSTGQVNQPQH
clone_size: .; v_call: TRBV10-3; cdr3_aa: AIRERSNEQF
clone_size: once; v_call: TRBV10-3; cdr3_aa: AISRDTEAF
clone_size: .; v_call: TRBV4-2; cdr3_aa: ASSQRPTGGDYEQY
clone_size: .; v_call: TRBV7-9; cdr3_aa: ASSAVAETQY
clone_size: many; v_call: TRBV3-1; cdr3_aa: ASSHQTGAGNTIY
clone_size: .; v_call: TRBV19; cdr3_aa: ASSINSRNYGYT
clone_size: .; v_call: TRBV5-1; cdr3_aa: ASSSFGQFADEQY
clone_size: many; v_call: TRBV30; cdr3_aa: AWNLGSETQY
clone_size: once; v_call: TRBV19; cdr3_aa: ASSTGPGQGAYEQY
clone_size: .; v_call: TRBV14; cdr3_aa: ASSQRGAATYEQY
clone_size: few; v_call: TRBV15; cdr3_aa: ATSRAPGVRYEQY
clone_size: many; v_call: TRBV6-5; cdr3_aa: ASSSFGGQPYGYT
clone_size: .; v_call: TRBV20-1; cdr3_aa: SARGQGPRQPQH
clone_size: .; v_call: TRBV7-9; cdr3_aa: ASSLDGVETQY
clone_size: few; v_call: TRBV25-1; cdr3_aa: ASSESRSHEQY
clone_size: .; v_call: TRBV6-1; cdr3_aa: ASSAEQGTPYEQY
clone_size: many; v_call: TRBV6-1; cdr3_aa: ASSGATISSGANVLT
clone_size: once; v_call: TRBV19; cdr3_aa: ASRRPGQGAGELF
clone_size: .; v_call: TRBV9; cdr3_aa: ASSERQGTEAF
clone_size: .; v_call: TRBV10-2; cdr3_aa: ASSLDRAYGYT
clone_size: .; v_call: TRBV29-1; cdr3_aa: SGQRGGFTDTQY
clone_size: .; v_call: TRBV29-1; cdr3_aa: SVLGSTDTQY
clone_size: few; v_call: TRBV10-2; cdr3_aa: ASIQGLGNEQF